This T cell receptor beta chain comes out of a study of cytomegalovirus exposure and HLA in healthy donors. General study findings and limits: Roughly even sequencing depth across donors was the assumption behind the presence/absence analyses. One variant, a missense change in DCLRE1C, was linked in a later analysis to TCR beta V- and J-gene trimming.

PCR was performed using 60 Vbeta and 13 Jbeta primers. The method was immunoSEQ multiplex PCR; TCRdb's version includes in-frame clones alone and lacks a portion of them. The sample yields more than 95,000 clones, roughly four fifths seen once. The V segment lost 8 bases and the J segment 8 bases; nucleotides outside the gene matches: 6. Germline-derived CDR1 and CDR2 are DFQATT and SNEGSKA (reference sequence). This CDR3 region has 11 residues. About this clone: Its antigen is still unknown.

Sample: PBMCs. The J gene is TRBJ1-2, the V gene TRBV20-1, with 9 bases identical to TRBD1. The receptor's source is a woman in her late teens or twenties in good health and CMV-seronegative. The CDR3, as DNA: TGCAGTCTCACAGGGGGCGGGGGCTACACCTTC. Translating it yields CSLTGGGGYTF.